The rows below give T cell receptor beta chains drawn from one sample of a study of CD8 T cells in ankylosing spondylitis. Each CDR3 protein is one row after TCRdb ran MiXCR on the 5' RACE reads. The data show about 130,000 distinct CDR3 sequences, approximately 7.4% seen once. Material for sequencing was blood, either unsorted or a sorted T cell fraction (not recorded which). The receptors were sampled from a female donor with ankylosing spondylitis or in good health (not recorded which). Each CDR3 is given with its conserved first and last residue. A D gene is named only where the DNA matches it firmly. A row's size may be missing; if present it is once, few, many or a size class.

D gene: TRBD2; V gene: TRBV11-2; J gene: TRBJ2-1; clone size: many; CDR3 protein: CASSRTSGSYNEQFF; CDR3 DNA: TGTGCCAGCAGCCGGACTAGCGGCTCCTACAATGAGCAGTTCTTC
D gene: TRBD2; V gene: TRBV12-3/TRBV12-4; J gene: TRBJ2-3; clone size: NA; CDR3 protein: CASSLRLATDTDTQYF; CDR3 DNA: TGTGCCAGCAGTTTAAGACTAGCGACCGACACAGATACGCAGTATTTT
D gene: TRBD2; V gene: TRBV20-1; J gene: TRBJ2-7; clone size: many; CDR3 protein: CSGGRGVNYEQYF; CDR3 DNA: TGCAGTGGTGGGCGGGGGGTAAACTACGAGCAGTACTTC
D gene: NA; V gene: TRBV4-1; J gene: TRBJ1-3; clone size: few; CDR3 protein: CASSQTSSGNTIYF; CDR3 DNA: TGCGCCAGCAGCCAGACGAGCTCTGGAAACACCATATATTTT
D gene: NA; V gene: TRBV20-1; J gene: TRBJ1-1; clone size: many; CDR3 protein: CSAKTDNTEAFF; CDR3 DNA: TGCAGTGCTAAGACAGATAACACTGAAGCTTTCTTT
D gene: TRBD2; V gene: TRBV24-1; J gene: TRBJ2-1; clone size: many; CDR3 protein: CATSETSANNEQFF; CDR3 DNA: TGTGCCACCAGTGAGACTAGCGCTAACAATGAGCAGTTCTTC
D gene: TRBD1; V gene: TRBV7-2; J gene: TRBJ1-1; clone size: NA; CDR3 protein: CASRRTGEKAFF; CDR3 DNA: TGTGCCAGCAGGAGGACAGGGGAAAAAGCTTTCTTT
D gene: TRBD2; V gene: TRBV7-9; J gene: TRBJ2-3; clone size: few; CDR3 protein: CASSFLTSGVADTQYF; CDR3 DNA: TGTGCCAGCAGCTTTCTGACTAGCGGGGTGGCAGATACGCAGTATTTT
D gene: TRBD1; V gene: TRBV14; J gene: TRBJ1-6; clone size: many; CDR3 protein: CASSATGGYSPLHF; CDR3 DNA: TGTGCCAGCAGCGCGACAGGGGGCTATTCACCCCTCCACTTT
D gene: TRBD1; V gene: TRBV5-1; J gene: TRBJ2-7; clone size: many; CDR3 protein: CASSLGTGTSYEQYF; CDR3 DNA: TGCGCCAGCAGCTTGGGGACAGGGACCTCCTACGAGCAGTACTTC
D gene: NA; V gene: TRBV18; J gene: TRBJ2-4; clone size: many; CDR3 protein: CASSPNPGGKNIQYF; CDR3 DNA: TGTGCCAGCTCACCTAACCCCGGGGGCAAAAACATTCAGTACTTC
D gene: NA; V gene: TRBV12-3/TRBV12-4; J gene: TRBJ2-2; clone size: many; CDR3 protein: CASSLQGPGELFF; CDR3 DNA: TGTGCCAGCAGTTTGCAGGGTCCCGGGGAGCTGTTTTTT
D gene: TRBD1; V gene: TRBV20-1; J gene: TRBJ2-6; clone size: many; CDR3 protein: CSATRGLGANVLTF; CDR3 DNA: TGCAGTGCTACAAGGGGGCTTGGGGCCAACGTCCTGACTTTC
D gene: NA; V gene: TRBV7-6; J gene: TRBJ2-7; clone size: NA; CDR3 protein: CASSLDPYEQYF; CDR3 DNA: TGTGCCAGCAGCTTGGACCCCTACGAGCAGTACTTC
D gene: NA; V gene: TRBV6-5; J gene: TRBJ2-1; clone size: many; CDR3 protein: CASSGGTGGEQFF; CDR3 DNA: TGTGCCAGCAGTGGTGGGACTGGAGGTGAGCAGTTCTTC
D gene: NA; V gene: TRBV18; J gene: TRBJ1-1; clone size: few; CDR3 protein: CASSGNTEAFF; CDR3 DNA: TGTGCCAGCTCGGGGAACACTGAAGCTTTCTTT
D gene: NA; V gene: TRBV2; J gene: TRBJ1-6; clone size: many; CDR3 protein: CASSGTAGSPLHF; CDR3 DNA: TGTGCCAGCAGTGGGACGGCGGGATCACCCCTCCACTTT
D gene: NA; V gene: TRBV12-3/TRBV12-4; J gene: TRBJ2-7; clone size: many; CDR3 protein: CASSLQGYEQYF; CDR3 DNA: TGTGCCAGCAGTCTCCAGGGTTACGAGCAGTACTTC
D gene: NA; V gene: TRBV15; J gene: TRBJ1-2; clone size: many; CDR3 protein: CATGDGQYGYTF; CDR3 DNA: TGTGCCACCGGTGACGGACAGTATGGCTACACCTTC
D gene: TRBD1; V gene: TRBV6-1; J gene: TRBJ2-3; clone size: many; CDR3 protein: CASSRTGDFTDTQYF; CDR3 DNA: TGTGCCAGCAGTCGGACAGGGGACTTCACAGATACGCAGTATTTT
D gene: TRBD1; V gene: TRBV5-1; J gene: TRBJ2-2; clone size: many; CDR3 protein: CASSTGQGNTGELFF; CDR3 DNA: TGCGCCAGCAGCACGGGACAGGGGAACACCGGGGAGCTGTTTTTT
D gene: NA; V gene: TRBV5-1; J gene: TRBJ1-1; clone size: many; CDR3 protein: CASSLIGREETEAFF; CDR3 DNA: TGCGCCAGCAGCTTGATTGGCAGGGAAGAAACTGAAGCTTTCTTT
D gene: TRBD1; V gene: TRBV6-2/TRBV6-3; J gene: TRBJ1-5; clone size: many; CDR3 protein: CASRSTGRGQPQHF; CDR3 DNA: TGTGCCAGCAGATCGACAGGGCGAGGTCAGCCCCAGCATTTT
D gene: TRBD1; V gene: TRBV18; J gene: TRBJ1-1; clone size: many; CDR3 protein: CASSPRTGMNTEAFF; CDR3 DNA: TGTGCCAGCTCACCTCGGACAGGGATGAACACTGAAGCTTTCTTT
D gene: NA; V gene: TRBV7-3; J gene: TRBJ2-7; clone size: many; CDR3 protein: CASSLTVQGFVEQYF; CDR3 DNA: TGTGCCAGCAGCTTAACGGTACAGGGATTCGTCGAGCAGTACTTC
D gene: NA; V gene: TRBV5-1; J gene: TRBJ2-4; clone size: many; CDR3 protein: CASSLAGQYSDIQYF; CDR3 DNA: TGCGCCAGCAGCTTGGCCGGACAGTATTCGGACATTCAGTACTTC